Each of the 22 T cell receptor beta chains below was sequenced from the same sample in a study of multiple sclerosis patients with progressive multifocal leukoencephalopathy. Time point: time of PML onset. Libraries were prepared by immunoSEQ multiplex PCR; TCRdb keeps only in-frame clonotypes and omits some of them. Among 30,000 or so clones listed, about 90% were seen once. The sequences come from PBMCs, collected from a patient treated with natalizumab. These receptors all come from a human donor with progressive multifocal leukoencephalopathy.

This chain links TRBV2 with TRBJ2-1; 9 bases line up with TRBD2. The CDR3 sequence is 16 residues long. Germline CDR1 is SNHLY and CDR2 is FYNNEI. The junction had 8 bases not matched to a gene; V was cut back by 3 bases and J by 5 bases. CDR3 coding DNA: TGTGCCAGCAGTGATCTCTTGCTAGCGGGACACAATGAGCAGTTCTTC. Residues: CASSDLLLAGHNEQFF.

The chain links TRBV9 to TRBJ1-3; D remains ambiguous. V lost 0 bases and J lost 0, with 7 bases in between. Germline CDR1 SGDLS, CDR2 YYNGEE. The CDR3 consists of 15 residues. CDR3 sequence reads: CASSVAAHSGNTIYF. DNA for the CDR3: TGTGCCAGCAGCGTAGCGGCGCACTCTGGAAACACCATATATTTT.

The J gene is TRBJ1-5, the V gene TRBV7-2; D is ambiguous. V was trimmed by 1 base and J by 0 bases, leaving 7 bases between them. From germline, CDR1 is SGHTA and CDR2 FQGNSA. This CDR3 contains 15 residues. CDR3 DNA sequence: TGTGCCAGCAGCTTAGTAGGAGATAGCAATCAGCCCCAGCATTTT. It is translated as CASSLVGDSNQPQHF.

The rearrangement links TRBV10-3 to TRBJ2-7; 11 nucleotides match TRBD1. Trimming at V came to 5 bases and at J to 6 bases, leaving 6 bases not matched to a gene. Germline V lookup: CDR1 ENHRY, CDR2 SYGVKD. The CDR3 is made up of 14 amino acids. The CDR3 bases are TGTGCCATCAGTCCCGGGACAGGGGGGGGCGAGCAGTACTTC. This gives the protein CAISPGTGGGEQYF.

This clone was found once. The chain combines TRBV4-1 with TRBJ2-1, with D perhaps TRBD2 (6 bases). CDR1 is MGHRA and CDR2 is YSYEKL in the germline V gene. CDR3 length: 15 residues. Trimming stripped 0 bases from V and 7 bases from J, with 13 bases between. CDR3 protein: CASSQETGVTNEQFF. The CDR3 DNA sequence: TGCGCCAGCAGCCAAGAGACGGGAGTTACGAATGAGCAGTTCTTC.

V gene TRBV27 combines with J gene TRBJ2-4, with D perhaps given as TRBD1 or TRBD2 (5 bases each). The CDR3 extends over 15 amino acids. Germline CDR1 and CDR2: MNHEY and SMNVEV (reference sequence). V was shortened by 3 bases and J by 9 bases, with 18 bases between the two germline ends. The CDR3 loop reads CASSFSNRGKGIQYF. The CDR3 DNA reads TGTGCCAGCAGTTTTTCCAACCGGGGCAAGGGCATTCAGTACTTC.

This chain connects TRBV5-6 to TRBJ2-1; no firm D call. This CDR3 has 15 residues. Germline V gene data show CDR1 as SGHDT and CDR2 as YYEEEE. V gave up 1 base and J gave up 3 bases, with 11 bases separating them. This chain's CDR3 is CASSLWFGIYNEQFF. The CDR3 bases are TGTGCCAGCAGCTTGTGGTTCGGTATCTACAATGAGCAGTTCTTC.

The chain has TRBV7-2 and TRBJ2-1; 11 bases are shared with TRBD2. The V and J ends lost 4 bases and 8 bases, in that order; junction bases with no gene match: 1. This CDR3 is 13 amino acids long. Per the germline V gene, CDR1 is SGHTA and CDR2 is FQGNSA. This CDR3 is CASSWGLADEQFF. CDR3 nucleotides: TGTGCCAGCAGCTGGGGACTAGCGGATGAGCAGTTCTTC.

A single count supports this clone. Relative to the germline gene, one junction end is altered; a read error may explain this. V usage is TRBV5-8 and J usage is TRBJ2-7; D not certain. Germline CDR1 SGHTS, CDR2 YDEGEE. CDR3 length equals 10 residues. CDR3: CASSSKTLLF. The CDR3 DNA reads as TGTGCCAGCAGCTCGAAGACCTTATTATTC.

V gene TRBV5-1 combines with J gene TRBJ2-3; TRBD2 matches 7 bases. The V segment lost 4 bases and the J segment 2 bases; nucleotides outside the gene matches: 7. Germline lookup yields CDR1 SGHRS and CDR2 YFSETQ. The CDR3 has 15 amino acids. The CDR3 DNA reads TGCGCCAGCAGCCACCAGCGGGGCCCCACAGATACGCAGTATTTT. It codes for CASSHQRGPTDTQYF.

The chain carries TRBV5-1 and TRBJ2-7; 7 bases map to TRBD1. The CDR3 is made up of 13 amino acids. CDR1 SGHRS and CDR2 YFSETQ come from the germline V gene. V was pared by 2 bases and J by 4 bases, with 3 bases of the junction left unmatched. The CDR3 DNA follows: TGCGCCAGCAGCTTTGACAGGGTATACGAGCAGTACTTC. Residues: CASSFDRVYEQYF. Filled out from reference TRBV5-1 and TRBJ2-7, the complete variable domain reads KAGVTQTPRYLIKTRGQQVTLSCSPISGHRSVSWYQQTPGQGLQFLFEYFSETQRNKGNFPGRFSGRQFSNSRSEMNVSTLELGDSALYLCASSFDRVYEQYFGPGTRLTVT.

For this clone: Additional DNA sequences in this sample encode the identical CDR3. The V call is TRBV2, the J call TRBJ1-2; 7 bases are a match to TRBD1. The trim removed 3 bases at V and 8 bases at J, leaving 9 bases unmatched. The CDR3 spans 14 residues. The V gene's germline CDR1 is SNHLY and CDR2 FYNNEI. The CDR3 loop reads CASSDLAGGRGYTF. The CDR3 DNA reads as TGTGCCAGCAGTGATCTGGCAGGGGGTCGGGGCTACACCTTC.

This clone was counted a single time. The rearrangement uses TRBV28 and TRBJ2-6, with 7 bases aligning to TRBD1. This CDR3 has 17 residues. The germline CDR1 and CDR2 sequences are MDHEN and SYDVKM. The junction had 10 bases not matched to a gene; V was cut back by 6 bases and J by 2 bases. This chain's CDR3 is CASSTNYRGAGANVLTF. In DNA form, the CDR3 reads TGTGCCAGCAGCACAAACTACAGGGGCGCTGGGGCCAACGTCCTGACTTTC.

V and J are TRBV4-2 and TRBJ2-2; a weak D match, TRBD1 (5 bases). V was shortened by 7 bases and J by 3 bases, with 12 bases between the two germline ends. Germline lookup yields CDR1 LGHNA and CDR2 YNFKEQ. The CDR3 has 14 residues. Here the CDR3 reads CASTPGLDTGELFF. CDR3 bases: TGTGCCAGCACCCCAGGGTTAGACACCGGGGAGCTGTTTTTT.

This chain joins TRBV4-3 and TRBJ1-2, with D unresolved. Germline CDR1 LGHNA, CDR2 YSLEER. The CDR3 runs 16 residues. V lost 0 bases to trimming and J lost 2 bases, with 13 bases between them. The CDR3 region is CASSQEVLGGNYGYTF. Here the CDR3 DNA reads TGCGCCAGCAGCCAAGAAGTATTGGGTGGGAACTATGGCTACACCTTC.

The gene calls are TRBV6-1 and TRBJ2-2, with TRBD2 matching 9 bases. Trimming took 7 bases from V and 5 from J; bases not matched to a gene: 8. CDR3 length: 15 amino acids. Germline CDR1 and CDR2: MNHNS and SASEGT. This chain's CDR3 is CASKRYSGSTGELFF. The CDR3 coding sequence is TGTGCCAGCAAAAGGTATAGCGGGAGTACCGGGGAGCTGTTTTTT.

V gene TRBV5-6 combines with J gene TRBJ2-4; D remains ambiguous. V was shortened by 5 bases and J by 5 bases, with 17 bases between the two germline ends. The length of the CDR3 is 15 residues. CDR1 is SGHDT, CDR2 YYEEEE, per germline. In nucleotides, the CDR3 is TGTGCCAGCAGGGGTTTCGACCCTGGGGAAAACATTCAGTACTTC. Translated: CASRGFDPGENIQYF. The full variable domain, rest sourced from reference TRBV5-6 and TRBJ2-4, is DAGVTQSPTHLIKTRGQQVTLRCSPKSGHDTVSWYQQALGQGPQFIFQYYEEEERQRGNFPDRFSGHQFPNYSSELNVNALLLGDSALYLCASRGFDPGENIQYFGAGTRLSVL.

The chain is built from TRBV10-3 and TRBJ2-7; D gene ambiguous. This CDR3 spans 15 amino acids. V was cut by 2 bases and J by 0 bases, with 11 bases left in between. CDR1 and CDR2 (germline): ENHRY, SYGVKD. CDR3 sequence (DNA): TGTGCCATCAGTGAGATCAGCGCAAGCTCCTACGAGCAGTACTTC. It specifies CAISEISASSYEQYF.

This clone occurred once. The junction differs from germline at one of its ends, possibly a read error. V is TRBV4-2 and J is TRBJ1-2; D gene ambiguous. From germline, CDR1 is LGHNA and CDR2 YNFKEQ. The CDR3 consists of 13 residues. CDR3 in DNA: TGTGCCAGCAGCCCTGTTGAGAACTATGGCCACACCTTC. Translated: CASSPVENYGHTF.

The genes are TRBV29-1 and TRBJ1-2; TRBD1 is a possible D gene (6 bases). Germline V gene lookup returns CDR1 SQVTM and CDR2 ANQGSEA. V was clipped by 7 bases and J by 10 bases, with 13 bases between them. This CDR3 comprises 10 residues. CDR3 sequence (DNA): TGCAGCGCCGCAGGGGTTGACTACACCTTC. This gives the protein CSAAGVDYTF.

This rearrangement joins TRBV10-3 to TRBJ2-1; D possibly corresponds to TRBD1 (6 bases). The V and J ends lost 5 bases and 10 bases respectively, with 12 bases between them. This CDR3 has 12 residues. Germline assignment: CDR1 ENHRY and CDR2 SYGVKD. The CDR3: CAISPGTQEQFF. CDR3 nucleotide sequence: TGTGCCATCAGTCCGGGGACACAAGAGCAGTTCTTC.

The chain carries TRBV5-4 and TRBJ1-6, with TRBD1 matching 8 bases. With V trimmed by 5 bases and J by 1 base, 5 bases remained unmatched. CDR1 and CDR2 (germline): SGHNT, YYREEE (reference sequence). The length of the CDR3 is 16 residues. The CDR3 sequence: CASRPGGSSYNSPLHF. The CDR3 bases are TGTGCCAGCAGACCAGGGGGCAGTTCCTATAATTCACCCCTCCACTTT.